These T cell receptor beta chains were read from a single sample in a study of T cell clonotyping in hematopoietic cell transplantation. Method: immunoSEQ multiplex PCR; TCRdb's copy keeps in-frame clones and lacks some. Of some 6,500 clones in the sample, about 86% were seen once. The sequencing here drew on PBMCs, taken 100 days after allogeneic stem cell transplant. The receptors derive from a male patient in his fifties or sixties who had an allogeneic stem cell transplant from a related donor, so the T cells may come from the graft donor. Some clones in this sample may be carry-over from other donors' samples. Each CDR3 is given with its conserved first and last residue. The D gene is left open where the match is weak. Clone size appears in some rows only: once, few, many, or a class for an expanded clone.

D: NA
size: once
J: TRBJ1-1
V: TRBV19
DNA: TGTGCCAGTAGTCGTAGCGTTGAGGCTGAAGCTTTCTTT
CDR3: CASSRSVEAEAFF

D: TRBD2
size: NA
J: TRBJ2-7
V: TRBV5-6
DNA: TGTGCCAGCAGCTTGGGAGAGGGAGGGCATGCCTACGAGCAGTACTTC
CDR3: CASSLGEGGHAYEQYF

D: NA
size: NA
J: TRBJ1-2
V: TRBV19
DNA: TGTGCCAGTCAACGGGAGCGAAGGGGCTATGGCTACACCTTC
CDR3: CASQRERRGYGYTF

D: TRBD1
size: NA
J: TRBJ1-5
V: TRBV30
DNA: TGTGCCTGGCAACAATCGCAGGGGGCTGGCAATCAGCCCCAGCATTTT
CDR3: CAWQQSQGAGNQPQHF

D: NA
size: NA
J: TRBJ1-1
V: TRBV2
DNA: TGTGCCAGCAGTTTAACAGGAGTGAACACTGAAGCTTTCTTT
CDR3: CASSLTGVNTEAFF

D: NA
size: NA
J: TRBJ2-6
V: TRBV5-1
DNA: TGCGCCAGCAGCTTGGTCACAGGTTCTGGGGCCAACGTCCTGACTTTC
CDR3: CASSLVTGSGANVLTF

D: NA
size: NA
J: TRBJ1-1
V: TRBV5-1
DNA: TGCGCCAGCAGCTTGTGGACAGCGAACACTGAAGCTTTCTTT
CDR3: CASSLWTANTEAFF

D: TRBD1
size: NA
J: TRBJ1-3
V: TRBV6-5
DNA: TGTGCCAGCAGAGGGACAGGGTACGGAAACACCATATATTTT
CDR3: CASRGTGYGNTIYF

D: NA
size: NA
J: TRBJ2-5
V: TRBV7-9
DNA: TGTGCCAGCAGCCCCCCGGGTGGAGCGGGCGGAGAGACCCAGTACTTC
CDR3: CASSPPGGAGGETQYF

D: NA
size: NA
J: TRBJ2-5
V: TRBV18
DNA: TGTGCCAGCTCACCGAATTTAGCGGAGCTTCAAGAGACCCAGTACTTC
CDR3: CASSPNLAELQETQYF

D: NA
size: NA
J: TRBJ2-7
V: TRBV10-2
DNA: TGCGCCAGCAGTGTAGACCTCGAAGCTTACGAGCAGTACTTC
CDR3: CASSVDLEAYEQYF

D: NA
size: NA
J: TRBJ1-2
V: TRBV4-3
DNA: TGCGCCAGCAGCCATCTCGTAGGGGGGACGGATGGCTACACCTTC
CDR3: CASSHLVGGTDGYTF

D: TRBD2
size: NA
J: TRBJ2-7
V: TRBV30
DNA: TGTGCCTGGACGGCGGGAGGGCCTGGTTACTCCGAGCAGTACTTC
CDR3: CAWTAGGPGYSEQYF

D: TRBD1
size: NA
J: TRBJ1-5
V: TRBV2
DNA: TGTGCCAGCACTCTTCGGACAGGGGGCAATCAGCCCCAGCATTTT
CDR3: CASTLRTGGNQPQHF

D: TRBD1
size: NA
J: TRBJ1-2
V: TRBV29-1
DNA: TGCAGCGTTGCAGGGGGCGAGGTTAATGGCTACACCTTC
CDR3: CSVAGGEVNGYTF

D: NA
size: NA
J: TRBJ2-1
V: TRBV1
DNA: TGCACCAGCAGCCATTTTTATGAGCAGTTCTTC
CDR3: CTSSHFYEQFF

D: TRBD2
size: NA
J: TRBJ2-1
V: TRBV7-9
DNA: TGTGCCAGCAGCGTACTAGCGGGGGACGGGGAGTTCTTC
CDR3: CASSVLAGDGEFF

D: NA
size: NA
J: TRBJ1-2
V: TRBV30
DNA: TGTGCCTGGAGTGCTACTAGGGGCTACACCTTC
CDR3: CAWSATRGYTF

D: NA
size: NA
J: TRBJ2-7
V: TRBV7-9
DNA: TGTGCCAGCAGCTTAGAGGGCGTGGGCGAGCAGTACTTC
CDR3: CASSLEGVGEQYF

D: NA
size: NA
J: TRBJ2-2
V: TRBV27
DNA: TGTGCCAGCAGCCCAACGGGGTGGCGCACCGGGGAGCTGTTTTTT
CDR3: CASSPTGWRTGELFF

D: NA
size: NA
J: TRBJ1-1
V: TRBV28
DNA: TGTGCCAGCAGTCAAGTCCTGGACACTGAAGCTTTCTTT
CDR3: CASSQVLDTEAFF

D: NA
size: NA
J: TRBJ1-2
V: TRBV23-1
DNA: TGCGCCAGCAGTCAAAAAAGGACGCACAGCTACGGCTACACCTTC
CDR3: CASSQKRTHSYGYTF

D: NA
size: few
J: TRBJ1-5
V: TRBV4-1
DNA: TGCGCCAGCAGCCAAGATCCAGATCAGCCCCAGCATTTT
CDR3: CASSQDPDQPQHF

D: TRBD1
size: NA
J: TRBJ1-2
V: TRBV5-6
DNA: TGTGCCAGCAGCGAAACGGGACAGGGGGATTTCTATGGCTACACCTTC
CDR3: CASSETGQGDFYGYTF

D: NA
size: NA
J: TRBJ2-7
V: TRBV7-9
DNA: TGTGCCAGCAGCCCCGTCAGCTACGAGCAGTACTTC
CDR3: CASSPVSYEQYF

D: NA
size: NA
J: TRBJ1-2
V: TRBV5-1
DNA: TGCGCCAGCAGCTTTTTTCCAGGAGAAAACTATGGCTACACCTTC
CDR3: CASSFFPGENYGYTF

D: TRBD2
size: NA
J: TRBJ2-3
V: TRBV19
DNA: TGTGCCAGTAGTATAGGGCGGGAGGAGGAGGGTACGCAGTATTTT
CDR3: CASSIGREEEGTQYF

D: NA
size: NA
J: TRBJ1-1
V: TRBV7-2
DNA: TGTGCCAGCAGCTCTGGGCTGAACACTGAAGCTTTCTTT
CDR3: CASSSGLNTEAFF

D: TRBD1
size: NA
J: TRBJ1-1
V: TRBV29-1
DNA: TGCAGCGTCCCGAGAGGTGGGGCAGGGGGGGCTGAAGCTTTCTTT
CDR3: CSVPRGGAGGAEAFF

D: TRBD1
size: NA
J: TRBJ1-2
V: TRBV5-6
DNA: TGTGCCAGCAGCCTCGCGGGTCGGGACAGGGCAGGCTACACCTTC
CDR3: CASSLAGRDRAGYTF

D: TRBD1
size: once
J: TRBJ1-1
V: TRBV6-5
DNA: TGTGCCAGCAGCCTGGACAGGGCTAGCGCTGAAGCTTTCTTT
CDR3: CASSLDRASAEAFF

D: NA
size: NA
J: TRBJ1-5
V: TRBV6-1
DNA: TGTGCCAGCAGTGAAACGGTATCGCCTTATAGCAATCAGCCCCAGCATTTT
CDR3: CASSETVSPYSNQPQHF

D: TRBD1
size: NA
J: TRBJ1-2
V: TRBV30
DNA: TGTGCCTGGAAACCCGGGACAGGGGCCTATGGCTACACCTTC
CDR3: CAWKPGTGAYGYTF

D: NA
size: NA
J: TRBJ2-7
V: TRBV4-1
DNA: TGCGCCAGCAGCCAAGTAGTTCGATCCTACGAGCAGTACTTC
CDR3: CASSQVVRSYEQYF

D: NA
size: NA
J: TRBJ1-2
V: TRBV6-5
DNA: TGTGCCAGCAGGCAGACAGGCGTATATGGCTACACCTTC
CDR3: CASRQTGVYGYTF

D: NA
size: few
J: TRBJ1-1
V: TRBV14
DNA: TGTGCCAGCAGCCTCGACAGGTTGAGAGACACTGAAGCTTTCTTT
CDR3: CASSLDRLRDTEAFF